A single sample gave rise to the 21 T cell receptor beta chains below, sequenced in a study of control samples from healthy donors and cancer patients. Data came from immunoSEQ multiplex PCR; TCRdb stores just in-frame clones and leaves some out. The sample lists 100,000 to 150,000 clones, approximately 90% seen once, with 2% to 3% in the top ten. Sequenced input: blood. Receptors originate from a middle-aged man in good health.

This clone was detected once. The chain combines TRBV14 with TRBJ1-2, with D perhaps TRBD1 (5 bases). The germline V gene has CDR1 SGHDN and CDR2 FVKESK. V was shortened by 1 base and J by 4 bases, with 13 bases between the two germline ends. The CDR3 length is 15 residues. As DNA, the CDR3 is TGTGCCAGCAGCCAAGCTCCGACGGGACTCTATGGCTACACCTTC. It codes for CASSQAPTGLYGYTF.

The chain is built from TRBV5-1 and TRBJ2-1, with unresolved D. The CDR3 is made up of 12 amino acids. Trimming shortened V by 5 bases and J by 1 base, and 4 bases separated the two germline ends. Germline V gene lookup returns CDR1 SGHRS and CDR2 YFSETQ. The CDR3 nucleotides read TGCGCCAGCAGGGGATCCTACAATGAGCAGTTCTTC. The encoded protein is CASRGSYNEQFF. The whole variable domain, filled in from reference TRBV5-1 and TRBJ2-1, reads KAGVTQTPRYLIKTRGQQVTLSCSPISGHRSVSWYQQTPGQGLQFLFEYFSETQRNKGNFPGRFSGRQFSNSRSEMNVSTLELGDSALYLCASRGSYNEQFFGPGTRLTVL.

The V call is TRBV10-1, the J call TRBJ2-7; D is uncertain. The CDR3 length is 13 residues. The germline V and J ends were trimmed by 4 bases and 6 bases, with 13 bases remaining between them. Germline V gene data show CDR1 as WNHNN and CDR2 as SYGVQD (reference sequence). CDR3 sequence: CASSGAGTGEQYF. The CDR3 DNA is TGCGCCAGCAGTGGAGCAGGTACGGGCGAGCAGTACTTC.

J is TRBJ1-5 and V is TRBV6-2 or TRBV6-3; D is unresolved. The CDR3 loop spans 14 amino acids. Deletions cut 4 bases from V and 7 bases from J, with 14 bases between. Looked up from germline, CDR1 is MNHEY and CDR2 is SVGEGT. As DNA, the CDR3 is TGTGCCAGCAGTTCCAGGCCGCCCGGACAGCCCCAGCATTTT. This encodes CASSSRPPGQPQHF.

This chain uses TRBV6-5 with TRBJ1-2; D is uncertain. CDR3 length equals 14 residues. The V gene lost 5 bases and the J gene lost 6 bases, with 16 bases spanning the gap. The germline V gene encodes CDR1 MNHEY and CDR2 SVGAGI. The CDR3 sequence: CASSKVSHRDGYTF. The CDR3 DNA follows: TGTGCCAGCAGTAAGGTGTCGCACCGTGATGGCTACACCTTC.

The chain has TRBV2 and TRBJ1-4; D gene uncertain. The V gene's germline CDR1 is SNHLY and CDR2 FYNNEI. V lost 2 bases and J 4 bases, leaving 2 bases between the germline ends. The CDR3 spans 12 residues. CDR3 in DNA: TGTGCCAGCAGTGAATTTAATGAAAAACTGTTTTTT. Residues: CASSEFNEKLFF. Filled out from reference TRBV2 and TRBJ1-4, the complete variable domain reads EPEVTQTPSHQVTQMGQEVILRCVPISNHLYFYWYRQILGQKVEFLVSFYNNEISEKSEIFDDQFSVERPDGSNFTLKIRSTKLEDSAMYFCASSEFNEKLFFGSGTQLSVL.

V usage is TRBV28 and J usage is TRBJ2-3, with no clear D. Germline assignment: CDR1 MDHEN and CDR2 SYDVKM. The CDR3 has 14 amino acids. V lost 5 bases to trimming and J lost 3 bases, with 12 bases between them. Here the CDR3 reads CASSPFTATDTQYF. The CDR3 DNA reads TGTGCCAGCAGTCCCTTTACGGCTACAGATACGCAGTATTTT.

The rearrangement links TRBV4-1 to TRBJ1-1; D uncertain. The germline V gene has CDR1 MGHRA and CDR2 YSYEKL. Trimming left V 5 bases short and J 11 bases short, with 12 bases between. The CDR3 consists of 11 residues. CDR3 protein: CASSNRVGAFF. The DNA of the CDR3 is TGCGCCAGCAGCAACCGGGTTGGGGCTTTCTTT.

This clone has a single count. The chain carries TRBV6-5 and TRBJ1-2; TRBD1 matches 8 bases. Germline loops: CDR1 MNHEY, CDR2 SVGAGI. The CDR3 has 15 residues. With V trimmed by 6 bases and J by 6 bases, 12 bases remained unmatched. As DNA, the CDR3 is TGTGCCAGCAGGCCGAGACAGGGGCTTTTGGATGGCTACACCTTC. Protein product: CASRPRQGLLDGYTF.

The rearrangement links TRBV24-1 to TRBJ1-5; a possible D gene is TRBD1 (5 bases). This CDR3 is built from 14 residues. Per germline, CDR1 KGHDR and CDR2 SFDVKD. V was trimmed by 5 bases and J by 4 bases, leaving 11 bases between them. CDR3 coding DNA: TGTGCCACCAGTGCGCCGGGGGGAAATCAGCCCCAGCATTTT. Amino acids: CATSAPGGNQPQHF.

The V and J genes are TRBV3-1 (or the pseudogene TRBV3-2) and TRBJ1-6; no clear D. Trimming cost V 1 base and J 5 bases, with 12 bases left between them. Germline V gene sequence: CDR1 LGHDT, CDR2 YNNKEL (reference sequence). This CDR3 is built from 16 residues. The DNA of the CDR3 is TGTGCCAGCAGCCAAGGCCTCGCGGGCCATAATTCACCCCTCCACTTT. This gives the protein CASSQGLAGHNSPLHF.

This clone was detected once. The chain couples TRBV24-1 to TRBJ2-5; TRBD1 might be the D (6 bases). Trimming took 3 bases from V and 5 from J, leaving 15 bases between them. From germline, CDR1 is KGHDR and CDR2 SFDVKD. The CDR3 has 15 amino acids. CDR3: CATSDARGSGETQYF. In nucleotides, the CDR3 is TGTGCCACCAGTGATGCCAGGGGATCGGGGGAGACCCAGTACTTC.

The chain uses TRBV5-5 and TRBJ2-7; 7 bases are a match to TRBD1. Trimming at V came to 4 bases and at J to 2 bases, leaving 3 bases not matched to a gene. The CDR3 consists of 13 residues. Germline V gene lookup returns CDR1 SGHKS and CDR2 YYEKEE (reference sequence). In nucleotides, the CDR3 is TGTGCCAGCAGCCCGCAGGGGGCCTACGAGCAGTACTTC. Translated: CASSPQGAYEQYF.

This chain joins TRBV5-5 and TRBJ2-3; 11 nucleotides agree with TRBD2. Trimming at V came to 4 bases and at J to 3 bases, leaving 13 bases not matched to a gene. The CDR3 extends over 18 amino acids. Germline lookup yields CDR1 SGHKS and CDR2 YYEKEE (reference sequence). The CDR3 nucleotides read TGTGCCAGCAGCGCCTCTCTACCCGGGACTAGCGGTACAGATACGCAGTATTTT. This gives the protein CASSASLPGTSGTDTQYF.

The V gene is TRBV2, the J gene TRBJ2-5; 7 bases agree with TRBD1. V trimming: 6 bases; J trimming: 1 base; junction bases outside the gene matches: 5. This CDR3 is 14 amino acids long. Per the germline V gene, CDR1 is SNHLY and CDR2 is FYNNEI. CDR3 sequence reads: CASSIRDSQETQYF. The CDR3 DNA is TGTGCCAGCAGCATTAGGGACAGCCAAGAGACCCAGTACTTC.

The chain uses TRBV7-6 and TRBJ2-5, with TRBD2 identical over 7 bases. The germline V gene has CDR1 SGHVS and CDR2 FNYEAQ. There are 15 residues in the CDR3. Trimming removed 5 bases from V and 2 bases from J; junction bases left unmatched: 8. The CDR3 loop reads CASSLSGVAQETQYF. The CDR3 bases are TGTGCCAGCAGCCTAAGCGGGGTCGCACAAGAGACCCAGTACTTC. Based on the CDR3 plus reference TRBV7-6 and TRBJ2-5, the full variable domain is GAGVSQSPRYKVTKRGQDVALRCDPISGHVSLYWYRQALGQGPEFLTYFNYEAQQDKSGLPNDRFSAERPEGSISTLTIQRTEQRDSAMYRCASSLSGVAQETQYFGPGTRLLVL.

J is TRBJ1-1 and V is TRBV10-3; 7 bases are a match to TRBD1. Per the germline V gene, CDR1 is ENHRY and CDR2 is SYGVKD. The length of the CDR3 is 15 residues. J gave up 7 bases and V 3 bases, and 11 bases lay outside the gene matches. The CDR3, as DNA: TGTGCCATCAGTGATCCAGGACAGGTGACGGGTGAAGCTTTCTTT. Residues: CAISDPGQVTGEAFF.

V is TRBV6-1 and J is TRBJ1-5; the D is unclear. CDR1 is MNHNS, CDR2 SASEGT, per germline. The CDR3 covers 14 residues. Trimming cost V 2 bases and J 0 bases, with 5 bases left between them. Here the CDR3 reads CASSESYSNQPQHF. The DNA of the CDR3 is TGTGCCAGCAGTGAATCCTATAGCAATCAGCCCCAGCATTTT.

The J gene is TRBJ1-3, the V gene TRBV24-1; D is unclear. Trimming left V 1 base short and J 5 bases short, with 2 bases between. The CDR3 length is 12 residues. The V gene's germline CDR1 is KGHDR and CDR2 SFDVKD. The CDR3 sequence: CATSDFRNTIYF. The DNA for the CDR3 is TGTGCCACCAGTGATTTCAGAAACACCATATATTTT.

The chain combines TRBV25-1 with TRBJ2-3; D may be TRBD2 (5 bases). The CDR3 loop spans 13 amino acids. Germline V gene lookup returns CDR1 MGHDK and CDR2 SYGVNS. With 8 bases removed from V and 1 base from J, the gap between germline ends came to 10 bases. The CDR3 loop reads CASSRRGTDTQYF. The CDR3 DNA sequence: TGTGCCAGCTCCAGGCGGGGCACAGATACGCAGTATTTT. The whole variable domain, filled in from reference TRBV25-1 and TRBJ2-3, reads EADIYQTPRYLVIGTGKKITLECSQTMGHDKMYWYQQDPGMELHLIHYSYGVNSTEKGDLSSESTVSRIRTEHFPLTLESARPSHTSQYLCASSRRGTDTQYFGPGTRLTVL.

This sequence joins TRBV15 and TRBJ1-5, with 7 bases lining up with TRBD1. Germline V CDR1 and CDR2: LNHNV, YYDKDF (reference sequence). The CDR3 totals 16 residues. With V trimmed by 5 bases and J by 3 bases, 10 bases remained unmatched. CDR3 DNA: TGTGCCACCAGCGGACGGGACAGAGAAGTCAATCAGCCCCAGCATTTT. Amino acids: CATSGRDREVNQPQHF.